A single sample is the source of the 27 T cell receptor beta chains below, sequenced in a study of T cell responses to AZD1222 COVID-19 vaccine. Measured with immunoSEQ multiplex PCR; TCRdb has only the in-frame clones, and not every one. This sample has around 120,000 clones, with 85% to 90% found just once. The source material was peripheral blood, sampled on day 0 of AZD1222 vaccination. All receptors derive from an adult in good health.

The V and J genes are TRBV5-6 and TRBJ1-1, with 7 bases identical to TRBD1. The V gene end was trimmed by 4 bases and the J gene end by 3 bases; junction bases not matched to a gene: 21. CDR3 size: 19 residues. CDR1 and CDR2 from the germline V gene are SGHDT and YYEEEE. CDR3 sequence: CASSGQWGGGVSVDTEAFF. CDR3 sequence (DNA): TGTGCCAGCAGCGGACAGTGGGGAGGGGGCGTAAGTGTGGACACTGAAGCTTTCTTT.

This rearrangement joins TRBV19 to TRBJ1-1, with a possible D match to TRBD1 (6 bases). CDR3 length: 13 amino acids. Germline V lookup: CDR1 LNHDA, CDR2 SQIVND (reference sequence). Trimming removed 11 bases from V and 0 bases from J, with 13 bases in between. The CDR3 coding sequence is TGTGCCTCGGCAGGGGTTATGAACACTGAAGCTTTCTTT. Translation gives CASAGVMNTEAFF.

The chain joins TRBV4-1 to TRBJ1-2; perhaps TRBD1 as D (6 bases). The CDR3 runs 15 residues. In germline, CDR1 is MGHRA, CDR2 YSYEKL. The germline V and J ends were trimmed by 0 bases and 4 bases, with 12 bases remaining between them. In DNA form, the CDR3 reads TGCGCCAGCAGCCAAGAGAGGGGGTTGGGCTATGGCTACACCTTC. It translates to CASSQERGLGYGYTF.

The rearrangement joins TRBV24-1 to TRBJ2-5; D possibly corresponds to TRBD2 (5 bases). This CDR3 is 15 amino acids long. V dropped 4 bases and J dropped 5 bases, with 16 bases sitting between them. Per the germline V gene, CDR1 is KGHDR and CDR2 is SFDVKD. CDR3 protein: CATSDLGKDGETQYF. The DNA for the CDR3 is TGTGCCACCAGTGACCTCGGGAAGGACGGGGAGACCCAGTACTTC.

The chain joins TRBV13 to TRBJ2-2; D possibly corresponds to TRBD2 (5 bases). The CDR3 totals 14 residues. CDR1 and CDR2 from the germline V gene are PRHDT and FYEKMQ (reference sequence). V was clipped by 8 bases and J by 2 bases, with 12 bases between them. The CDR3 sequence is CASGLGANTGELFF. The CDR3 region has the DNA TGTGCCAGCGGACTGGGAGCAAACACCGGGGAGCTGTTTTTT.

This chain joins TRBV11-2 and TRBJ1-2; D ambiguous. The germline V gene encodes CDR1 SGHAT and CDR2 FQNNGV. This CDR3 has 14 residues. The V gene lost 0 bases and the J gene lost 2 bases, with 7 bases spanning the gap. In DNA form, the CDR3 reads TGTGCCAGCAGCTTAGAGCTGGGCAACTATGGCTACACCTTC. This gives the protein CASSLELGNYGYTF.

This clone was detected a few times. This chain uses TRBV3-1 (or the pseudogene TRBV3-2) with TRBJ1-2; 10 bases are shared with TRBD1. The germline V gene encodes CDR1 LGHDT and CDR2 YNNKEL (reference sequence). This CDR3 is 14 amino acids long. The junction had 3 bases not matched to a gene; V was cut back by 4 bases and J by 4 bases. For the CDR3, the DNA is TGTGCCAGCAGCCCGACAGGGGGCGGCTATGGCTACACCTTC. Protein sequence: CASSPTGGGYGYTF.

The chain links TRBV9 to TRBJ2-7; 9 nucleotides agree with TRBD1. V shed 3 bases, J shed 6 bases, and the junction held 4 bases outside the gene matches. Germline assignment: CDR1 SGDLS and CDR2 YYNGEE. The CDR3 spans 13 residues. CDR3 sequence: CASSATGGSEQYF. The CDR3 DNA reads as TGTGCCAGCAGCGCCACAGGGGGCTCCGAGCAGTACTTC.

DNA of the CDR3: TGTGCCAGCAGCCCGTGGGCAGGGATGGGCGAGCAGTACTTC. This codes for CASSPWAGMGEQYF. The V call is TRBV9, the J call TRBJ2-7; possibly TRBD1 for D (5 bases). The CDR3 runs 14 residues. Germline CDR1 reads SGDLS; CDR2 reads YYNGEE. Trimming took off 4 bases at V and 6 bases at J, with 17 bases between the two ends.

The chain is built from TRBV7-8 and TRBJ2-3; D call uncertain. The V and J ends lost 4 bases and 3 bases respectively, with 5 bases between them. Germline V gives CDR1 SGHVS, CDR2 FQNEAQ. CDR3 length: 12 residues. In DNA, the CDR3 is TGTGCCAGCAGCTCCAGGACAGATACGCAGTATTTT. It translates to CASSSRTDTQYF.

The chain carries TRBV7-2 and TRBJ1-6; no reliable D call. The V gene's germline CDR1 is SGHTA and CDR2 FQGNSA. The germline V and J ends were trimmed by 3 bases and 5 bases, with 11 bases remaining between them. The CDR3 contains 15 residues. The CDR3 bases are TGTGCCAGCAGCTTCGCTAGGACCAATAATTCACCCCTCCACTTT. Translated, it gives CASSFARTNNSPLHF.

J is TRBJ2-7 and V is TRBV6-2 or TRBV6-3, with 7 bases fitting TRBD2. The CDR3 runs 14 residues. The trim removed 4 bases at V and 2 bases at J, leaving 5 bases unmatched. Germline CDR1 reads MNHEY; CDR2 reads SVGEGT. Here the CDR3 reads CASSLGLDPYEQYF. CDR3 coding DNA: TGTGCCAGCAGTTTAGGACTAGACCCCTACGAGCAGTACTTC.

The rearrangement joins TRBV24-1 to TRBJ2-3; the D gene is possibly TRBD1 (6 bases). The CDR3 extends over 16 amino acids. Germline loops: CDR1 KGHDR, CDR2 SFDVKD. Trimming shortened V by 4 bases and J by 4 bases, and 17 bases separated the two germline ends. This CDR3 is CATSENRVGSADTQYF. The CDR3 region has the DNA TGTGCCACCAGTGAAAACAGGGTAGGATCCGCAGATACGCAGTATTTT.

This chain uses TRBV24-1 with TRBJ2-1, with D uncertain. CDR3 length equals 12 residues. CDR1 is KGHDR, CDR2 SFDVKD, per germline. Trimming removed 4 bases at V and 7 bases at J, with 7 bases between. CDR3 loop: CATSEDSNEQFF. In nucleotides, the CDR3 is TGTGCCACCAGTGAGGATAGTAATGAGCAGTTCTTC.

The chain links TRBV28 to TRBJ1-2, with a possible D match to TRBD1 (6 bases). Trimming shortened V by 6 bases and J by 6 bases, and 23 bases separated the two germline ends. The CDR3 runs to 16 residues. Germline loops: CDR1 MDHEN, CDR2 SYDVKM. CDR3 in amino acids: CASSLQGASRLNGYTF. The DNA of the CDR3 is TGTGCCAGCAGCCTACAGGGTGCTAGCCGGTTGAATGGCTACACCTTC.

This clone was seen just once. The CDR3 coding sequence is TGTGCCAGCAGCTTAGTTGGACTAGCGGAGTCCTACGAGCAGTACTTC. It is translated as CASSLVGLAESYEQYF. This chain links TRBV7-9 with TRBJ2-7, with 10 bases aligning to TRBD2. Unmatched junction bases numbered 4, after V lost 1 base and J lost 1 base. The CDR3 runs to 16 residues. The germline V gene encodes CDR1 SEHNR and CDR2 FQNEAQ (reference sequence).

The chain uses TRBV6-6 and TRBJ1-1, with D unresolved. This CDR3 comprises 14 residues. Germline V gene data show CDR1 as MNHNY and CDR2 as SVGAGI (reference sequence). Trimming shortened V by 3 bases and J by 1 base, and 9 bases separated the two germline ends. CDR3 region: CASSYNPGNTEAFF. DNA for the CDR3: TGTGCCAGCAGTTATAATCCGGGGAACACTGAAGCTTTCTTT.

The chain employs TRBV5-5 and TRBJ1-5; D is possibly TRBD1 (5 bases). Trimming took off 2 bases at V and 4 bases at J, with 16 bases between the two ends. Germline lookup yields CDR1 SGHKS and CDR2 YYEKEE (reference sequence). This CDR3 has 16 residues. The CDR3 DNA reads TGTGCCAGCAGCTTCGCTCTATGGGACCCTAATCAGCCCCAGCATTTT. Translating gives CASSFALWDPNQPQHF.

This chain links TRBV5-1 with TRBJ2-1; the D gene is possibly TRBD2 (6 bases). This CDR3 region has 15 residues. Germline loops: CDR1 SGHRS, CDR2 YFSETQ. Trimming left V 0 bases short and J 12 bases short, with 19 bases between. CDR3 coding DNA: TGCGCCAGCAGCTTGGCCCCGGCACGGGACTCTGGGCAGTTCTTC. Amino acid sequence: CASSLAPARDSGQFF. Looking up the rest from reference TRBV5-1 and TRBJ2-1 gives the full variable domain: KAGVTQTPRYLIKTRGQQVTLSCSPISGHRSVSWYQQTPGQGLQFLFEYFSETQRNKGNFPGRFSGRQFSNSRSEMNVSTLELGDSALYLCASSLAPARDSGQFFGPGTRLTVL.

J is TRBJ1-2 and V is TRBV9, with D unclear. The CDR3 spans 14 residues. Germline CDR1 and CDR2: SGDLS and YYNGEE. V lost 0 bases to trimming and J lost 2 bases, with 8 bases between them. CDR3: CASSVGQLNYGYTF. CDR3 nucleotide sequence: TGTGCCAGCAGCGTAGGGCAGCTGAACTATGGCTACACCTTC.

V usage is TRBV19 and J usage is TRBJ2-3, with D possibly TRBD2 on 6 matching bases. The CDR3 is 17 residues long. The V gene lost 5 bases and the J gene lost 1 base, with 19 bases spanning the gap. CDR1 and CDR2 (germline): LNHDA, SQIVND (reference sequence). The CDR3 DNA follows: TGTGCCAGTAGTGACCGATCGACTAGTGCTGGCACAGATACGCAGTATTTT. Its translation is CASSDRSTSAGTDTQYF.

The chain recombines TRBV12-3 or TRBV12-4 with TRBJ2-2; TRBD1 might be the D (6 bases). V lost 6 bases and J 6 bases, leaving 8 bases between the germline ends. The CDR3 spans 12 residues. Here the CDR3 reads CASRKGAGELFF. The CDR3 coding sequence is TGTGCCAGCAGAAAGGGGGCCGGGGAGCTGTTTTTT.

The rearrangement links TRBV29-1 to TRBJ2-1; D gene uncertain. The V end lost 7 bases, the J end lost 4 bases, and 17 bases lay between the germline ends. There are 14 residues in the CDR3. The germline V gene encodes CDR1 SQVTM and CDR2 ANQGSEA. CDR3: CSAHKVPSYNEQFF. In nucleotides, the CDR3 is TGCAGCGCACACAAGGTCCCTTCTTACAATGAGCAGTTCTTC.

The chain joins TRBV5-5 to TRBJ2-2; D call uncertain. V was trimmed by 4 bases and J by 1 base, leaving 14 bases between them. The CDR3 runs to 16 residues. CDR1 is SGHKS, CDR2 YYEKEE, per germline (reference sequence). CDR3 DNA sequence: TGTGCCAGCAGCCCGCGCTCGAACATGAACACCGGGGAGCTGTTTTTT. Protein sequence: CASSPRSNMNTGELFF.

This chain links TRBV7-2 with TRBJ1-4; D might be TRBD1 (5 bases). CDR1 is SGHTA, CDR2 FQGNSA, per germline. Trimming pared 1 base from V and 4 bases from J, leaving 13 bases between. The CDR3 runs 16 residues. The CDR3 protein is CASSLVSGGSNEKLFF. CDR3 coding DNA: TGTGCCAGCAGCTTAGTTAGCGGGGGGAGTAATGAAAAACTGTTTTTT.

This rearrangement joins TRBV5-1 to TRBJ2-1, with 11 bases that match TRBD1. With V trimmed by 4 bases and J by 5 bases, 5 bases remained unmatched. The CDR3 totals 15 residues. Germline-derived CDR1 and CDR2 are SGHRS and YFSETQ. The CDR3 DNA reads TGCGCCAGCAGCGGGACAGGGGGAACCAACAATGAGCAGTTCTTC. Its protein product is CASSGTGGTNNEQFF.

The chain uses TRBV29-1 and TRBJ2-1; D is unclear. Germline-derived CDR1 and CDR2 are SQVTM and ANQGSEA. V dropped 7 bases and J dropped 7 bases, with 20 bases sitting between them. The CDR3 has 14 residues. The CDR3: CSANYDIRANEQFF. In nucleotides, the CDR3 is TGCAGCGCCAACTATGACATTCGAGCAAATGAGCAGTTCTTC.